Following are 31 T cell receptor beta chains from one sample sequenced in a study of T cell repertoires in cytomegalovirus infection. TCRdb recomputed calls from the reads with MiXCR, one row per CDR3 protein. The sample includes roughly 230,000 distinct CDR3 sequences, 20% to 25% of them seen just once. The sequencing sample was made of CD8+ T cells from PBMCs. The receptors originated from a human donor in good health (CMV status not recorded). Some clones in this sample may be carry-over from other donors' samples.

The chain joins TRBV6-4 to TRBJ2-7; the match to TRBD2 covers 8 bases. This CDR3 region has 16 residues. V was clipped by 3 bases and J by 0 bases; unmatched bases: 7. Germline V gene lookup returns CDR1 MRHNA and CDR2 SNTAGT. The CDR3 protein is CASSEIGGVGSYEQYF. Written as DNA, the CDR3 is TGTGCCAGCAGTGAAATCGGGGGGGTCGGCTCCTACGAGCAGTACTTC.

CDR3 loop: CASSLSALLSDGYTF. As DNA, the CDR3 is TGTGCCAGCAGTTTGTCCGCCCTATTATCAGATGGCTACACCTTC. The rearrangement joins TRBV27 to TRBJ1-2; D is unclear. The CDR3 contains 15 residues. CDR1 is MNHEY, CDR2 SMNVEV, per germline (reference sequence). The V gene lost 3 bases and the J gene lost 6 bases, with 17 bases spanning the gap.

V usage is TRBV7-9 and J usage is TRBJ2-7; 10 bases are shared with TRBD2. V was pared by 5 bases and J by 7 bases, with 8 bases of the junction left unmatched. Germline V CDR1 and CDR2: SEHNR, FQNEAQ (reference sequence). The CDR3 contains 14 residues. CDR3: CASSHSGGASEQYF. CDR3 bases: TGTGCCAGCAGCCACAGCGGGGGGGCCTCTGAGCAGTACTTC.

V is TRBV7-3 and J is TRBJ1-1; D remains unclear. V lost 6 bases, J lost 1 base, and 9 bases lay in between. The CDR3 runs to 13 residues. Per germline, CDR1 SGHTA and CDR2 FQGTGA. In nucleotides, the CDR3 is TGTGCCAGCAGGCAAAATGGGAACACTGAAGCTTTCTTT. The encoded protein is CASRQNGNTEAFF.

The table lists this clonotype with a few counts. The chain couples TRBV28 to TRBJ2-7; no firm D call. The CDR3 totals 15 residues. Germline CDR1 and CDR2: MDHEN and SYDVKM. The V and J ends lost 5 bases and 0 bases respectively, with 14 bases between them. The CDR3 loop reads CASSGWQASSYEQYF. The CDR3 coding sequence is TGTGCCAGCAGTGGCTGGCAGGCAAGCTCCTACGAGCAGTACTTC.

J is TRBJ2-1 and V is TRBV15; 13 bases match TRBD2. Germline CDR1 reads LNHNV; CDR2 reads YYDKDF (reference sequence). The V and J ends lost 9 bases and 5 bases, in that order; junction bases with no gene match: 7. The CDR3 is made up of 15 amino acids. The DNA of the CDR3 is TGTGCCACTCAGACTAGCGGGGGGCAGGACAATGAGCAGTTCTTC. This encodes CATQTSGGQDNEQFF.

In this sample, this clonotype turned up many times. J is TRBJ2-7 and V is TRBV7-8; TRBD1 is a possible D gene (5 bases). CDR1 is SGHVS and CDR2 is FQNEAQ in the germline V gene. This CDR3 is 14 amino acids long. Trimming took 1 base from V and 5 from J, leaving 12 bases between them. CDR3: CASSLVQGINEQYF. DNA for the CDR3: TGTGCCAGCAGCTTAGTTCAGGGAATCAACGAGCAGTACTTC.

The CDR3 sequence: CASSTDWGKSTQYF. Written as DNA, the CDR3 is TGTGCCAGCTCAACAGACTGGGGGAAGAGCACGCAGTATTTT. The chain is built from TRBV6-2 or TRBV6-3 and TRBJ2-3; D possibly uses TRBD1 or TRBD2 (5 bases each). V was cut by 8 bases and J by 9 bases, with 21 bases left in between. This CDR3 is 14 amino acids long. Germline-derived CDR1 and CDR2 are MNHEY and SVGEGT.

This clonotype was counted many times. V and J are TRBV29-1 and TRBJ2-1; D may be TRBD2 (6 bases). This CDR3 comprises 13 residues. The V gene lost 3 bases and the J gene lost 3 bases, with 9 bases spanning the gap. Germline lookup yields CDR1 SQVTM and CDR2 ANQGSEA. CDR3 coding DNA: TGCAGCGTTGATGGCGGGGACTACAATGAGCAGTTCTTC. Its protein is CSVDGGDYNEQFF.

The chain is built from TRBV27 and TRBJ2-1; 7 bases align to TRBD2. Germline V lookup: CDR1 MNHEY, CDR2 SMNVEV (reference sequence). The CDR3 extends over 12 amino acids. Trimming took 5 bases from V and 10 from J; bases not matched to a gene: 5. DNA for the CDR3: TGTGCCAGCAGTGGGGGGGTTGGCGAGCAGTTCTTC. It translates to CASSGGVGEQFF.

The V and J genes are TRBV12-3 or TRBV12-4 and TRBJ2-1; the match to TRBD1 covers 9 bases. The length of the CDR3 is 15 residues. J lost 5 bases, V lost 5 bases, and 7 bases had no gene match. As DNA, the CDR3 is TGTGCCAGCAGTCCTAGACAGGGGGTGAACAATGAGCAGTTCTTC. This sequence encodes CASSPRQGVNNEQFF.

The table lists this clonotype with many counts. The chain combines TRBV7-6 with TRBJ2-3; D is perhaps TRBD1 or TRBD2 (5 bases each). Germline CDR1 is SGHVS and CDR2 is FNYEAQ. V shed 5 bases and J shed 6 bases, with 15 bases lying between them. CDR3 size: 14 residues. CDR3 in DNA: TGTGCCAGCAGCCAAATTGGGGGTTCGGATACGCAGTATTTT. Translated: CASSQIGGSDTQYF.

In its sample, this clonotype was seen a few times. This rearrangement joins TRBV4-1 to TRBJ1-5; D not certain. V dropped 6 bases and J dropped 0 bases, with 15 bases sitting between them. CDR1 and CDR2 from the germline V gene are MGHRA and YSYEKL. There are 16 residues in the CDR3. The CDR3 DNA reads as TGCGCCAGCAGTACAGCCGCCACCGCTAGCAATCAGCCCCAGCATTTT. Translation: CASSTAATASNQPQHF.

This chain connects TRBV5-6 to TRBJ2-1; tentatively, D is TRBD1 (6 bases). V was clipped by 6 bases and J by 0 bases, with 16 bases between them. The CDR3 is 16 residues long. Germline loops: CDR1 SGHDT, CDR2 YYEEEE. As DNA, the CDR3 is TGTGCCAGCACCGACAGACAGGTTAGCTCCTACAATGAGCAGTTCTTC. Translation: CASTDRQVSSYNEQFF.

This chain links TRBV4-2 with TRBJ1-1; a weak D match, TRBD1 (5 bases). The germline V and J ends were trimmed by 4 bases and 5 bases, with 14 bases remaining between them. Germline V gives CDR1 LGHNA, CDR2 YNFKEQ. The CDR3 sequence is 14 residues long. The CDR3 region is CASSRNIGDTEAFF. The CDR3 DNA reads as TGTGCCAGCAGCCGGAATATAGGGGATACTGAAGCTTTCTTT.

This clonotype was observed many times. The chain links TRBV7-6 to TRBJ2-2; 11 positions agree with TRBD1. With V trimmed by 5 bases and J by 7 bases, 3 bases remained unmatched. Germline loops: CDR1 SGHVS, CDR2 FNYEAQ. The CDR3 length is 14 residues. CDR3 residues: CASSPGTGGGELFF. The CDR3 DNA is TGTGCCAGCAGCCCCGGGACAGGGGGCGGGGAGCTGTTTTTT.

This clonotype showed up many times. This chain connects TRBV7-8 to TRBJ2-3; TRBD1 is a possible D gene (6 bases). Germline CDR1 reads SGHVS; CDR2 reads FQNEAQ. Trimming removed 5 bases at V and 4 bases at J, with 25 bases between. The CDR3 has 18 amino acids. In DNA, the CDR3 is TGTGCCAGCAGCCCAAAAGCCCGACTTGTCAGGGGCGCAGATACGCAGTATTTT. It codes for CASSPKARLVRGADTQYF.

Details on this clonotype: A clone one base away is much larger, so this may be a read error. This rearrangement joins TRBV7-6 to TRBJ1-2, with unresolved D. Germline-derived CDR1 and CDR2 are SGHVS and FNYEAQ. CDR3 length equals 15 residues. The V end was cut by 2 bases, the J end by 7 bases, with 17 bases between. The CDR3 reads CASSLLGRFSGGYTF. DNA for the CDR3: TGTGCCAGCAGCTTATTGGGCCGCTTTTCGGGTGGCTACACCTTC. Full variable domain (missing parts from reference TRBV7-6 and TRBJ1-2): GAGVSQSPRYKVTKRGQDVALRCDPISGHVSLYWYRQALGQGPEFLTYFNYEAQQDKSGLPNDRFSAERPEGSISTLTIQRTEQRDSAMYRCASSLLGRFSGGYTFGSGTRLTVV.

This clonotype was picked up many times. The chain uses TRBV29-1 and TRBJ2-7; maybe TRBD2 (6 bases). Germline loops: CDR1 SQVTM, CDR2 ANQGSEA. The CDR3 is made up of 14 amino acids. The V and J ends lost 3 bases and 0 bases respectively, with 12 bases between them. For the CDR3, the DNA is TGCAGCGTTGATGGGGTCGGGAGCTCCTACGAGCAGTACTTC. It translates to CSVDGVGSSYEQYF.

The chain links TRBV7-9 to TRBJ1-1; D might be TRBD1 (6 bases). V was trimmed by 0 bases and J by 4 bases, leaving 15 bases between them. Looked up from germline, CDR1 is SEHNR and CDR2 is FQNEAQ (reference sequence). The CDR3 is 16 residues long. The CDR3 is CASSLAQGLKGTEAFF. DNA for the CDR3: TGTGCCAGCAGCTTAGCTCAGGGGCTCAAGGGCACTGAAGCTTTCTTT.

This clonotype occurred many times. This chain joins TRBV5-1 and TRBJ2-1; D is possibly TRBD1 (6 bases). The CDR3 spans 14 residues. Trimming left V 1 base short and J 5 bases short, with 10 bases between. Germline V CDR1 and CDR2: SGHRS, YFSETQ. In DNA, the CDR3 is TGCGCCAGCAGCTTGTACGCAGGGGACAATGAGCAGTTCTTC. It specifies CASSLYAGDNEQFF. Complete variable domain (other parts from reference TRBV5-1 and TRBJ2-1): KAGVTQTPRYLIKTRGQQVTLSCSPISGHRSVSWYQQTPGQGLQFLFEYFSETQRNKGNFPGRFSGRQFSNSRSEMNVSTLELGDSALYLCASSLYAGDNEQFFGPGTRLTVL.

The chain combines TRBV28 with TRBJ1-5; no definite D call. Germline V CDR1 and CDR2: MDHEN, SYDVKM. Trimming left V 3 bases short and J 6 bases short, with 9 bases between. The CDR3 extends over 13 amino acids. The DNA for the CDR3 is TGTGCCAGCAGTTTCATGGGCCGTCAGCCCCAGCATTTT. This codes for CASSFMGRQPQHF. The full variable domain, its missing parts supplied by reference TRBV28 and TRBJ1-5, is DVKVTQSSRYLVKRTGEKVFLECVQDMDHENMFWYRQDPGLGLRLIYFSYDVKMKEKGDIPEGYSVSREKKERFSLILESASTNQTSMYLCASSFMGRQPQHFGDGTRLSIL.

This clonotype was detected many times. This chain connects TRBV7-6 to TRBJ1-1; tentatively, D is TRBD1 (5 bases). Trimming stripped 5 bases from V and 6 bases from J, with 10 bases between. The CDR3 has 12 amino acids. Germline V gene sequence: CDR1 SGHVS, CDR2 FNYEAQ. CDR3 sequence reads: CASSRSGAEAFF. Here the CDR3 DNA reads TGTGCCAGCAGCCGTTCGGGGGCTGAAGCTTTCTTT.

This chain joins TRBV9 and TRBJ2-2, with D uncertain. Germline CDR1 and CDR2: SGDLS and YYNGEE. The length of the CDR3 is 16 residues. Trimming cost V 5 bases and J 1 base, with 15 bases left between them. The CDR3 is CASSSPSVKNTGELFF. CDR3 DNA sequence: TGTGCCAGCAGTTCCCCGTCGGTAAAGAACACCGGGGAGCTGTTTTTT. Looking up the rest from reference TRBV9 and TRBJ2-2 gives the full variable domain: DSGVTQTPKHLITATGQRVTLRCSPRSGDLSVYWYQQSLDQGLQFLIQYYNGEERAKGNILERFSAQQFPDLHSELNLSSLELGDSALYFCASSSPSVKNTGELFFGEGSRLTVL.

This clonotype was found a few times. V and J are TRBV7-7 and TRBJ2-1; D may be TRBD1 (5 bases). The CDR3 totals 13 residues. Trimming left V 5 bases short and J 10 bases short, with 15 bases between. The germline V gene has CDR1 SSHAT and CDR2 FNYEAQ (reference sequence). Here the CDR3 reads CASSLSPGYEQFF. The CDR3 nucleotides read TGTGCCAGCAGCCTGAGTCCAGGGTACGAGCAGTTCTTC.

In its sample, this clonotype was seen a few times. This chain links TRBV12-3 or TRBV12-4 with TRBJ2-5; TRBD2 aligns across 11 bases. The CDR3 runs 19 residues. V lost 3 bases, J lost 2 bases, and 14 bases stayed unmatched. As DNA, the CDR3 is TGTGCCAGCAGTTTTTACAGGGTCGGGTCTAGCGGGGGGCAAGAGACCCAGTACTTC. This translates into CASSFYRVGSSGGQETQYF.

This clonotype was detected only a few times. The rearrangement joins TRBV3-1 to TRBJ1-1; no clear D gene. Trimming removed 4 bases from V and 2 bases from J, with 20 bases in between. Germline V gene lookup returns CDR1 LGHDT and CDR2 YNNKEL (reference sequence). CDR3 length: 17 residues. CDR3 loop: CASSLRSGSFPNTEAFF. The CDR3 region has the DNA TGTGCCAGCAGCCTACGAAGTGGGTCTTTTCCAAACACTGAAGCTTTCTTT.

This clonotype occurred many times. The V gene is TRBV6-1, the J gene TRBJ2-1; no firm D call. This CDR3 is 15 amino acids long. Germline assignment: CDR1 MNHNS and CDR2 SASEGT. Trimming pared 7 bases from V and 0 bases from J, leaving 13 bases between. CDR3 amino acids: CASKDHSSSYNEQFF. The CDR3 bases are TGTGCCAGCAAAGACCACTCGAGCTCCTACAATGAGCAGTTCTTC.

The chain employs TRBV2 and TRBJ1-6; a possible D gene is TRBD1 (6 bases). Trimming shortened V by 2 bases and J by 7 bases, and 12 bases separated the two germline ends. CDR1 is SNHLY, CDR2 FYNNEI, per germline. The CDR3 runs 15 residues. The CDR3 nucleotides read TGTGCCAGCAGTGAATGGTCAGGGGCCAATTCACCCCTCCACTTT. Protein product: CASSEWSGANSPLHF.

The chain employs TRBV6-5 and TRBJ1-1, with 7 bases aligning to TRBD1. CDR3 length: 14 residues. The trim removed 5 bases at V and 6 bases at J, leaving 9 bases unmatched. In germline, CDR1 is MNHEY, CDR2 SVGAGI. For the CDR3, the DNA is TGTGCCAGCAGTCTAAATCAGGGGGTCGCTGAAGCTTTCTTT. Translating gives CASSLNQGVAEAFF.

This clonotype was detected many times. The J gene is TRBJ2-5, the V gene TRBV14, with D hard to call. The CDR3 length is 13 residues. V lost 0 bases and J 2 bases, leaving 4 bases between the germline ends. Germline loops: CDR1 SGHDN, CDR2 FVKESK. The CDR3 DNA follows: TGTGCCAGCAGCCAAGAGTGGCAAGAGACCCAGTACTTC. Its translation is CASSQEWQETQYF.